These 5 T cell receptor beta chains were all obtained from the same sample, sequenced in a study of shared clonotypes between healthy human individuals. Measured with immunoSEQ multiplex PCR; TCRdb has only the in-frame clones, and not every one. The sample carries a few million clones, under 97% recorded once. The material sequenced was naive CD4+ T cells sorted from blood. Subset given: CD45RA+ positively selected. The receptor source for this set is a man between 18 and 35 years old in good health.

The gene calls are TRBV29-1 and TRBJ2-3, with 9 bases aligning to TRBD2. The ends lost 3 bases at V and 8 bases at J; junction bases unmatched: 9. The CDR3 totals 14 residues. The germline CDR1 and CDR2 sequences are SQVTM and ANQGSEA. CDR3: CSVEVAGASSTQYF. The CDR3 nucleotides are TGCAGCGTTGAGGTAGCGGGGGCTTCGTCTACGCAGTATTTT.

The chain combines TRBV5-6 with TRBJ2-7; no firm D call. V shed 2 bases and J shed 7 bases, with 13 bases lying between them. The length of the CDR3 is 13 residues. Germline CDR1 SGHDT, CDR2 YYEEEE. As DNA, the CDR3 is TGTGCCAGCAGCTTCACTGGGGTATCGGAGCAGTACTTC. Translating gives CASSFTGVSEQYF.

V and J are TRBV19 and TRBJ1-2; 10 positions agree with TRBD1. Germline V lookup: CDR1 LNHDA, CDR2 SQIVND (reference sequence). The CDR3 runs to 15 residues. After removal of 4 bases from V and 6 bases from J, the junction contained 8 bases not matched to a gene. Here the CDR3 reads CASSTRQGAGNGYTF. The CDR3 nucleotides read TGTGCCAGTAGTACCCGACAGGGGGCCGGGAATGGCTACACCTTC.

The CDR3 here is CASRRTSAYNEQFF. DNA for the CDR3: TGTGCCAGCCGAAGGACTAGCGCCTACAATGAGCAGTTCTTC. V and J are TRBV2 and TRBJ2-1; 9 nucleotides line up with TRBD2. CDR3 length: 14 amino acids. Germline CDR1 SNHLY, CDR2 FYNNEI. V trimming: 8 bases; J trimming: 2 bases; junction bases outside the gene matches: 4.

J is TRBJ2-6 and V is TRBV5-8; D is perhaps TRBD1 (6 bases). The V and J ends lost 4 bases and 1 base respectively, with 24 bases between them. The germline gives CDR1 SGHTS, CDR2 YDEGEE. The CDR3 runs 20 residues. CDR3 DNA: TGTGCCAGCAGCCCGACAGGACGGCTGCCCGAGGCTTCTGGGGCCAACGTCCTGACTTTC. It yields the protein CASSPTGRLPEASGANVLTF.